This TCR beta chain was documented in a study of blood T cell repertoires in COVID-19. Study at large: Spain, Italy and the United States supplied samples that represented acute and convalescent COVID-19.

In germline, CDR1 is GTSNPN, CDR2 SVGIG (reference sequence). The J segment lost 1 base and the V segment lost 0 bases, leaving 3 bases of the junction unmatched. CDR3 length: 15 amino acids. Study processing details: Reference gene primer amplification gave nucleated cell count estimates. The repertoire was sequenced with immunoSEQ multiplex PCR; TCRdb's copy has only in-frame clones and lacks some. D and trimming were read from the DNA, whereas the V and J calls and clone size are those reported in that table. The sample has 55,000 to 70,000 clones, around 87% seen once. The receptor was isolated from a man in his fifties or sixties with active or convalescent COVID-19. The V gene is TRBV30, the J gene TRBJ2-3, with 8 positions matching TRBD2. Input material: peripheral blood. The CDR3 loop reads CAWSVRAGGTDTQYF. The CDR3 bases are TGTGCCTGGAGTGTACGAGCGGGGGGCACAGATACGCAGTATTTT.